The present entry profiles one T cell receptor beta chain with its context. Its cognate antigen is unknown. The data stem from a study of post-analysis software for immune sequencing data. General study points: With TRBV5-6, TRBV5-1 and TRBV20-1 included, about five TRBV segments were more frequent in patients than in controls. Those samples that were prepared in the same batch co-clustered strongly by F measure. Significantly decreased normalized Chao1 diversity was recorded for multiple sclerosis patients relative to controls.

The TCR beta cDNA libraries contained unique molecular identifiers. T cells numbering roughly 1 to 11 million yielded cDNA molecules that totaled some 500,000. TCRdb passed the PCR reads through MiXCR, listing each CDR3 protein once. Seen here are hundreds of thousands of distinct CDR3 sequences, roughly 50% observed once, and the top ten hold about 4.8%. CDR3 length equals 13 residues. The V gene's germline CDR1 is LNHNV and CDR2 YYDKDF (reference sequence). Trimming shortened V by 2 bases and J by 5 bases, and 10 bases separated the two germline ends. Sequencing input: blood. The chain combines TRBV15 with TRBJ2-7; TRBD1 is a possible D gene (5 bases). The clonotype originates from a girl between 5 and 17 years old with multiple sclerosis. This CDR3 is CATSRQGYDEQYF. Written as DNA, the CDR3 is TGTGCCACCAGCAGACAGGGTTATGACGAGCAGTACTTC.